This entry lists 19 T cell receptor beta chains sequenced from one sample in a study of cytomegalovirus exposure and HLA in healthy donors. The PCR made use of 60 Vbeta and 13 Jbeta primers. Some clones are missing from TCRdb's copy, which holds only in-frame ones; the method was immunoSEQ multiplex PCR. The table lists 60,000 to 70,000 clones, approximately 72% of them singletons. Sequencing was done on a sample of PBMCs. The receptor source for this set is a woman in her twenties or thirties in good health and CMV-seronegative.

The rearrangement joins TRBV5-1 to TRBJ1-4; possible D gene TRBD1, 5 bases. Germline CDR1 reads SGHRS; CDR2 reads YFSETQ. This CDR3 comprises 16 residues. V gave up 0 bases and J gave up 5 bases, with 14 bases separating them. CDR3: CASSLGRQGGNEKLFF. The CDR3 DNA sequence: TGCGCCAGCAGCTTGGGTCGCCAGGGTGGAAATGAAAAACTGTTTTTT.

The chain recombines TRBV7-3 with TRBJ2-1; D might be TRBD1 (6 bases). This CDR3 comprises 12 residues. CDR1 and CDR2 from the germline V gene are SGHTA and FQGTGA. Trimming removed 5 bases from V and 8 bases from J, with 10 bases in between. The CDR3 spells CASSRGGYEQFF. The CDR3 DNA reads as TGTGCCAGCAGCCGAGGGGGTTATGAGCAGTTCTTC.

The rearrangement links TRBV9 to TRBJ1-1; the D gene is possibly TRBD1 (5 bases). V was cut by 2 bases and J by 1 base, with 12 bases left in between. Germline V gene lookup returns CDR1 SGDLS and CDR2 YYNGEE. This CDR3 comprises 15 residues. The CDR3 DNA sequence: TGTGCCAGCAGCGTTCAGGGTTTGGGGAACACTGAAGCTTTCTTT. Its protein is CASSVQGLGNTEAFF.

The V and J genes are TRBV7-2 and TRBJ1-5; D gene unclear. V gave up 6 bases and J gave up 4 bases, with 16 bases separating them. The CDR3 is 15 amino acids. Germline V gene data show CDR1 as SGHTA and CDR2 as FQGNSA. DNA of the CDR3: TGTGCCAGCAGTCCCTGGGTGGAGGGAAATCAGCCCCAGCATTTT. As protein: CASSPWVEGNQPQHF.

The rearrangement joins TRBV6-5 to TRBJ1-2; 9 bases map to TRBD1. Germline values: CDR1 MNHEY, CDR2 SVGAGI. The CDR3 loop spans 16 amino acids. J lost 8 bases, V lost 4 bases, and 14 bases had no gene match. CDR3: CASSFFEGQGSEGYTF. The CDR3 DNA follows: TGTGCCAGCAGTTTTTTCGAAGGACAGGGGAGTGAGGGCTACACCTTC.

The rearrangement joins TRBV5-1 to TRBJ1-4, with 7 bases fitting TRBD1. Germline assignment: CDR1 SGHRS and CDR2 YFSETQ. This CDR3 is built from 15 residues. V lost 0 bases and J lost 8; bases outside the gene matches: 7. For the CDR3, the DNA is TGCGCCAGCAGCTTGGCCCCCAGGGGGGAAGAAAAACTGTTTTTT. Translation: CASSLAPRGEEKLFF.

The chain links TRBV9 to TRBJ2-5; 12 nucleotides match TRBD2. Germline V lookup: CDR1 SGDLS, CDR2 YYNGEE. Trimming at V came to 4 bases and at J to 1 base, leaving 2 bases not matched to a gene. This CDR3 region has 15 residues. CDR3 protein: CASSPGLAGQETQYF. CDR3 DNA: TGTGCCAGCAGCCCGGGACTAGCGGGCCAAGAGACCCAGTACTTC.

This clone was seen more than once but under ten times. V gene TRBV2 combines with J gene TRBJ2-4, with D unclear. Between the trimmed V and J ends, which lost 5 bases and 2 bases, there was a span of 10 bases. From germline, CDR1 is SNHLY and CDR2 FYNNEI. The CDR3 consists of 14 residues. The CDR3 reads CASSTRSTKNIQYF. CDR3 nucleotides: TGTGCCAGCAGTACCCGGAGTACCAAAAACATTCAGTACTTC. Variable domain in full (rest from reference TRBV2 and TRBJ2-4): EPEVTQTPSHQVTQMGQEVILRCVPISNHLYFYWYRQILGQKVEFLVSFYNNEISEKSEIFDDQFSVERPDGSNFTLKIRSTKLEDSAMYFCASSTRSTKNIQYFGAGTRLSVL.

This clone was counted between two and nine times. V is TRBV5-1 and J is TRBJ1-4, with 7 bases matching TRBD1. J lost 6 bases, V lost 0 bases, and 8 bases had no gene match. The CDR3 spans 16 residues. The germline gives CDR1 SGHRS, CDR2 YFSETQ. CDR3 bases: TGCGCCAGCAGCTTGGGAGAGGGGGCCCTTTATGAAAAACTGTTTTTT. It is translated as CASSLGEGALYEKLFF.

The rearrangement links TRBV5-6 to TRBJ1-2; 11 bases match TRBD1. V lost 1 base and J lost 4; bases outside the gene matches: 3. The CDR3 sequence is 15 residues long. CDR1 and CDR2 from the germline V gene are SGHDT and YYEEEE. CDR3 nucleotides: TGTGCCAGCAGCTTGTGGACAGGGGGCGTCTATGGCTACACCTTC. This gives the protein CASSLWTGGVYGYTF. Full variable domain (remainder filled in from reference TRBV5-6 and TRBJ1-2): DAGVTQSPTHLIKTRGQQVTLRCSPKSGHDTVSWYQQALGQGPQFIFQYYEEEERQRGNFPDRFSGHQFPNYSSELNVNALLLGDSALYLCASSLWTGGVYGYTFGSGTRLTVV.

The chain joins TRBV7-2 to TRBJ2-7; 7 bases are a match to TRBD2. Germline CDR1 and CDR2: SGHTA and FQGNSA. The CDR3 extends over 14 amino acids. The junction had 7 bases not matched to a gene; V was cut back by 5 bases and J by 3 bases. Here the CDR3 DNA reads TGTGCCAGCAGCGGGGGGGTAGCGGGCTACGAGCAGTACTTC. This encodes CASSGGVAGYEQYF.

J is TRBJ1-4 and V is TRBV28; 7 bases match TRBD1. Per germline, CDR1 MDHEN and CDR2 SYDVKM. The CDR3 spans 15 residues. J gave up 7 bases and V 3 bases, and 8 bases lay outside the gene matches. The chain's CDR3 is CASSFVGDSSEKLFF. The CDR3 DNA is TGTGCCAGCAGTTTTGTAGGGGACAGCAGTGAAAAACTGTTTTTT.

The V and J genes are TRBV5-5 and TRBJ1-2; 7 positions match TRBD1. The junction had 5 bases not matched to a gene; V was cut back by 3 bases and J by 3 bases. The V gene's germline CDR1 is SGHKS and CDR2 YYEKEE (reference sequence). This CDR3 is 14 amino acids long. As DNA, the CDR3 is TGTGCCAGCAGCTCCGACAGGGTTTACTATGGCTACACCTTC. It yields the protein CASSSDRVYYGYTF.

V is TRBV7-8 and J is TRBJ2-1; TRBD2 might be the D (5 bases). The V end was cut by 1 base, the J end by 2 bases, with 12 bases between. CDR3 length: 16 residues. Germline CDR1 SGHVS, CDR2 FQNEAQ. The CDR3 sequence is CASSLEGKLAYNEQFF. The CDR3 bases are TGTGCCAGCAGCTTAGAAGGTAAACTAGCCTACAATGAGCAGTTCTTC.

This clone has more than one count but fewer than ten. This chain uses TRBV7-9 with TRBJ2-3, with a possible D match to TRBD2 (6 bases). The V gene's germline CDR1 is SEHNR and CDR2 FQNEAQ (reference sequence). The germline V and J ends were trimmed by 3 bases and 2 bases, with 18 bases remaining between them. The CDR3 has 17 residues. The CDR3 DNA follows: TGTGCCAGCAGCTTCGGAACGGGGGTTCTCAACACAGATACGCAGTATTTT. Translating gives CASSFGTGVLNTDTQYF.

The CDR3 reads CASRMTGGLNTEAFF. The CDR3 region has the DNA TGTGCCAGCAGAATGACAGGGGGCTTGAACACTGAAGCTTTCTTT. The chain carries TRBV6-4 and TRBJ1-1; 10 bases are a match to TRBD1. The V gene end was trimmed by 6 bases and the J gene end by 0 bases; junction bases not matched to a gene: 4. Germline-derived CDR1 and CDR2 are MRHNA and SNTAGT. The CDR3 contains 15 residues.

The J gene is TRBJ1-2, the V gene TRBV4-3; D remains ambiguous. Trimming left V 4 bases short and J 8 bases short, with 14 bases between. Looked up from germline, CDR1 is LGHNA and CDR2 is YSLEER. CDR3 length: 13 residues. This chain's CDR3 is CASSPKVGVGYTF. CDR3 DNA sequence: TGCGCCAGCAGCCCCAAGGTCGGGGTCGGCTACACCTTC.

V is TRBV12-2 and J is TRBJ1-2; TRBD1 is the table's D call and was not checked against the DNA. TRBV12-2 is a recognized pseudogene. The length of the CDR3 is 16 residues. The CDR3 DNA sequence: TGTGCAAGTCGCCCTTCTTCCCACGGGACAGCTCTTGGCTACACCTTC. Translated: CASRPSSHGTALGYTF.

The chain couples TRBV11-3 to TRBJ2-7, with D perhaps TRBD2 (7 bases). Trimming stripped 3 bases from V and 5 bases from J, with 20 bases between. CDR3 length equals 16 residues. Per germline, CDR1 SGHNT and CDR2 YENEEA. The CDR3 sequence: CASSFEMAGGTHEQYF. The CDR3 DNA sequence: TGTGCCAGCAGCTTCGAGATGGCCGGGGGGACACACGAGCAGTACTTC.